What follows are 23 T cell receptor beta chains derived from one specimen sequenced in a study of blood T cell repertoires in COVID-19. Profiling relied on immunoSEQ multiplex PCR, and the TCRdb table lists in-frame clones only, not all of them. This sample has about 210,000 clones, with under 90% found just once. The sequenced material came from PBMCs or T cells enriched from blood (not recorded which). The source of these receptors is a woman between 45 and 65 years old with acute COVID-19.

This clone showed up just a few times. V is TRBV28 and J is TRBJ1-1; D is unclear. Germline CDR1 MDHEN, CDR2 SYDVKM. Trimming shortened V by 10 bases and J by 4 bases, and 16 bases separated the two germline ends. This CDR3 has 13 amino acids. The CDR3 protein is CAIWRGGSTEAFF. The DNA of the CDR3 is TGTGCCATCTGGCGAGGAGGGAGCACTGAAGCTTTCTTT.

V is TRBV29-1 and J is TRBJ1-2; no clear D gene. Trimming left V 4 bases short and J 4 bases short, with 13 bases between. CDR3 length: 13 amino acids. Germline loops: CDR1 SQVTM, CDR2 ANQGSEA. The CDR3 loop reads CSVGKDISYGYTF. The CDR3 region has the DNA TGCAGCGTTGGCAAAGACATCAGCTATGGCTACACCTTC.

The chain has TRBV11-2 and TRBJ1-1; TRBD1 might be the D (5 bases). Deletions cut 2 bases from V and 3 bases from J, with 16 bases between. This CDR3 has 16 amino acids. Per germline, CDR1 SGHAT and CDR2 FQNNGV. The CDR3 loop reads CASSLQGGRIDTEAFF. CDR3 nucleotide sequence: TGTGCCAGCAGCTTACAGGGAGGTCGGATAGACACTGAAGCTTTCTTT.

The rearrangement joins TRBV18 to TRBJ2-7, with D tentatively TRBD1 (6 bases). The germline CDR1 and CDR2 sequences are KGHSH and LQKENI. Trimming removed 2 bases at V and 6 bases at J, with 17 bases between. This CDR3 spans 15 amino acids. The CDR3 DNA sequence: TGTGCCAGCTCACCAATCACGCAGGGGTCGGCCGAGCAGTACTTC. Amino acid sequence: CASSPITQGSAEQYF.

This clone was recorded once. The chain is built from TRBV29-1 and TRBJ2-3; 9 bases fit TRBD2. Germline V gene lookup returns CDR1 SQVTM and CDR2 ANQGSEA. V shed 4 bases and J 6 bases; nucleotides not matched to a gene: 8. The CDR3 sequence is 14 residues long. CDR3 sequence reads: CSVVQRGAPDTQYF. In DNA form, the CDR3 reads TGCAGCGTTGTTCAGCGGGGGGCCCCTGATACGCAGTATTTT.

The V and J genes are TRBV18 and TRBJ2-7; TRBD1 is a possible D gene (5 bases). Germline V gene lookup returns CDR1 KGHSH and CDR2 LQKENI. Trimming pared 1 base from V and 4 bases from J, leaving 14 bases between. The CDR3 has 15 residues. CDR3 in amino acids: CASSPRTLGPYEQYF. CDR3 bases: TGTGCCAGCTCACCACGGACACTTGGGCCTTACGAGCAGTACTTC.

This chain uses TRBV18 with TRBJ1-5, with TRBD1 matching over 8 bases. With 3 bases clipped from V and 4 bases from J, the junction kept 5 bases outside the gene matches. This CDR3 is 15 amino acids long. The V gene's germline CDR1 is KGHSH and CDR2 LQKENI. The CDR3 DNA is TGTGCCAGCTCACCCACAGGGGGGGTGAATCAGCCCCAGCATTTT. Translating it yields CASSPTGGVNQPQHF.

The V and J genes are TRBV27 and TRBJ2-7; TRBD1 matches 10 bases. The CDR3 has 15 amino acids. From germline, CDR1 is MNHEY and CDR2 SMNVEV (reference sequence). Trimming took 8 bases from V and 2 from J; bases not matched to a gene: 9. The CDR3 region has the DNA TGTGCCAGCCGTTCCAGGGACAGGGGACCCTACGAGCAGTACTTC. This codes for CASRSRDRGPYEQYF.

This rearrangement joins TRBV30 to TRBJ2-7; D unresolved. Per the germline V gene, CDR1 is GTSNPN and CDR2 is SVGIG (reference sequence). Trimming stripped 3 bases from V and 4 bases from J, with 16 bases between. The CDR3 sequence is 14 residues long. In DNA, the CDR3 is TGTGCCTGGAGCGGTCGGAAACTACTATACGAGCAGTACTTC. Translated, it gives CAWSGRKLLYEQYF.

The genes are TRBV7-2 and TRBJ2-7; 9 nucleotides line up with TRBD1. The germline gives CDR1 SGHTA, CDR2 FQGNSA. The CDR3 has 16 amino acids. V was clipped by 5 bases and J by 9 bases; unmatched bases: 17. This CDR3 is CASSKGTGIGGAGQYF. Here the CDR3 DNA reads TGTGCCAGCAGCAAGGGGACAGGGATCGGCGGAGCTGGGCAGTACTTC.

This clone was detected only once. The V and J genes are TRBV5-1 and TRBJ1-1; 7 nucleotides align to TRBD1. Germline V gene data show CDR1 as SGHRS and CDR2 as YFSETQ. Trimming took 4 bases from V and 1 from J; bases not matched to a gene: 7. There are 15 residues in the CDR3. The CDR3 DNA is TGCGCCAGCAGCGGAGGACGGACAGGGAACACTGAAGCTTTCTTT. Translating it yields CASSGGRTGNTEAFF.

This chain links TRBV5-1 with TRBJ2-7; TRBD2 is a possible D gene (6 bases). This CDR3 has 15 residues. The V end was cut by 7 bases, the J end by 2 bases, with 19 bases between. Per germline, CDR1 SGHRS and CDR2 YFSETQ. CDR3 nucleotide sequence: TGCGCCAGCGAACCCCAGGGAGGTATGACCTACGAGCAGTACTTC. Amino acid sequence: CASEPQGGMTYEQYF.

The chain recombines TRBV28 with TRBJ1-1; the D is unclear. Germline CDR1 and CDR2: MDHEN and SYDVKM. This CDR3 contains 14 residues. The V end lost 10 bases, the J end lost 5 bases, and 20 bases lay between the germline ends. The chain's CDR3 is CATREAPVGTEAFF. The CDR3 bases are TGTGCCACCCGGGAGGCCCCAGTCGGAACTGAAGCTTTCTTT. Based on the CDR3 plus reference TRBV28 and TRBJ1-1, the full variable domain is DVKVTQSSRYLVKRTGEKVFLECVQDMDHENMFWYRQDPGLGLRLIYFSYDVKMKEKGDIPEGYSVSREKKERFSLILESASTNQTSMYLCATREAPVGTEAFFGQGTRLTVV.

The chain couples TRBV7-3 to TRBJ1-6, with D unresolved. CDR1 SGHTA and CDR2 FQGTGA come from the germline V gene. V was pared by 2 bases and J by 7 bases, with 9 bases between. The CDR3 has 14 amino acids. Here the CDR3 reads CASSLLAVNSPLHF. The CDR3 coding sequence is TGTGCCAGCAGCTTACTGGCAGTAAATTCACCCCTCCACTTT.

CDR3 in DNA: TGTGCCAGCCGCTCTGGAAACACCATATATTTT. Translated: CASRSGNTIYF. The chain has TRBV28 and TRBJ1-3; D gene uncertain. Germline V CDR1 and CDR2: MDHEN, SYDVKM. The CDR3 is 11 amino acids. The ends were cut back, 8 bases at V and 0 bases at J, with 2 bases in the middle.

The chain links TRBV5-4 to TRBJ2-1; perhaps TRBD2 as D (5 bases). CDR1 is SGHNT, CDR2 YYREEE, per germline (reference sequence). The length of the CDR3 is 17 residues. The ends were cut back, 0 bases at V and 5 bases at J, with 18 bases in the middle. CDR3 protein: CASSLVALADINNEQFF. The CDR3 DNA follows: TGTGCCAGCAGCTTGGTAGCGCTAGCTGATATTAACAATGAGCAGTTCTTC.

This clone was seen a few times. V usage is TRBV25-1 and J usage is TRBJ2-2; 9 bases are a match to TRBD1. This CDR3 comprises 14 residues. Germline CDR1 is MGHDK and CDR2 is SYGVNS. J was trimmed by 7 bases and V by 6 bases; bases with no gene match: 6. CDR3 sequence (DNA): TGTGCCAGCAGCTTAACAGGGGGCCACGGGGAGCTGTTTTTT. This encodes CASSLTGGHGELFF.

V usage is TRBV7-8 and J usage is TRBJ1-4, with TRBD1 matching 7 bases. This CDR3 spans 15 amino acids. After removal of 6 bases from V and 0 bases from J, the junction contained 4 bases not matched to a gene. Germline CDR1 is SGHVS and CDR2 is FQNEAQ. The CDR3 loop reads CASRSGTATNEKLFF. The CDR3 nucleotides read TGTGCCAGCAGGTCCGGGACAGCAACTAATGAAAAACTGTTTTTT.

This sequence joins TRBV7-2 and TRBJ2-6; possible D gene TRBD1, 5 bases. V shed 2 bases and J shed 2 bases, with 7 bases lying between them. This CDR3 is built from 15 residues. CDR1 and CDR2 from the germline V gene are SGHTA and FQGNSA. Here the CDR3 DNA reads TGTGCCAGCAGCTTACAGGGTACTGGGGCCAACGTCCTGACTTTC. Translation: CASSLQGTGANVLTF.

The genes are TRBV28 and TRBJ1-1; TRBD1 might be the D (5 bases). The V gene's germline CDR1 is MDHEN and CDR2 SYDVKM. This CDR3 has 14 amino acids. V was trimmed by 2 bases and J by 4 bases, leaving 11 bases between them. CDR3 bases: TGTGCCAGCAGTTTAATCAGGGCGGCCACTGAAGCTTTCTTT. It codes for CASSLIRAATEAFF. Together with reference TRBV28 and TRBJ1-1, the CDR3 gives the full variable domain: DVKVTQSSRYLVKRTGEKVFLECVQDMDHENMFWYRQDPGLGLRLIYFSYDVKMKEKGDIPEGYSVSREKKERFSLILESASTNQTSMYLCASSLIRAATEAFFGQGTRLTVV.

The chain has TRBV7-8 and TRBJ2-7; TRBD2 agrees at 7 bases. The CDR3 runs 15 residues. V shed 2 bases and J 2 bases; nucleotides not matched to a gene: 6. CDR1 and CDR2 (germline): SGHVS, FQNEAQ. The CDR3 bases are TGTGCCAGCAGCTTAATGGCTAGCGGACCCTACGAGCAGTACTTC. Its protein is CASSLMASGPYEQYF.

This chain links TRBV28 with TRBJ2-5; tentatively, D is TRBD2 (7 bases). The CDR3 consists of 15 residues. The germline V gene has CDR1 MDHEN and CDR2 SYDVKM. V dropped 6 bases and J dropped 5 bases, with 19 bases sitting between them. The CDR3 DNA follows: TGTGCCAGCAGCCCTCGCGGGGGCGATCGTGAGACCCAGTACTTC. This sequence encodes CASSPRGGDRETQYF.

The chain couples TRBV28 to TRBJ1-4; possible D gene TRBD1, 5 bases. Trimming pared 6 bases from V and 8 bases from J, leaving 16 bases between. CDR1 is MDHEN and CDR2 is SYDVKM in the germline V gene. This CDR3 comprises 14 residues. The CDR3 DNA follows: TGTGCCAGCAGAAGGGGTCCTCCTGGGGAAAAACTGTTTTTT. It specifies CASRRGPPGEKLFF.